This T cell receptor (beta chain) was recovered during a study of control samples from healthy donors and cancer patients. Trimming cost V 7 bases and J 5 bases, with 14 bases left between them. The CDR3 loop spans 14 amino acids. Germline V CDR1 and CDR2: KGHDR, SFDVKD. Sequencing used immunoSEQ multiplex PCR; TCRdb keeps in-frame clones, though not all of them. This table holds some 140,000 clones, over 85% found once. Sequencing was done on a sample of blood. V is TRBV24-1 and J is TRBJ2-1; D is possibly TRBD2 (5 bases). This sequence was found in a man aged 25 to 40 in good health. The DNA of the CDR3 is TGTGCCACCAGCGCCAGCGGACTGAACAATGAGCAGTTCTTC. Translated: CATSASGLNNEQFF.